The rows below give T cell receptor beta chains drawn from one sample of a study of T cells in Graves' hyperthyroidism and ophthalmopathy. TCRdb analysed the multiplex PCR reads with MiXCR anew, one entry per CDR3 protein. Of 350,000 to 400,000 distinct CDR3 sequences listed, 14% to 15% are singletons. The sample consisted of blood. The receptors here all came from a woman in her thirties with Graves' hyperthyroidism. Both conserved end residues are trimmed from each CDR3. D genes are given only for firm matches.

D,V,J,CDR3
-,TRBV12-3/TRBV12-4,TRBJ1-5,ASHGSNQPQH
-,TRBV5-6,TRBJ2-7,ASSLAGTGIYEQY
-,TRBV19,TRBJ1-1,ASGGQATEAF
-,TRBV28,TRBJ1-5,ASNLIDSNQPQH
TRBD2,TRBV24-1,TRBJ2-1,ATSDSGTSGMNEQF
-,TRBV7-8,TRBJ2-7,ASSLGENEQY
-,TRBV6-1,TRBJ1-6,ASSGGGSPLH
-,TRBV10-3,TRBJ1-5,AISPGVGDQPQH
-,TRBV5-1,TRBJ2-1,ASSGSRFGNEQF
TRBD1,TRBV20-1,TRBJ1-4,SASLGQGPDEKLF
TRBD1,TRBV11-2,TRBJ1-6,ASSVQGGSPLH
-,TRBV4-1,TRBJ1-2,ASSQYPAAGYGYT
-,TRBV29-1,TRBJ2-7,SVEGVGNEQY
-,TRBV3-1,TRBJ2-1,ASSQAAVLRNEQF
TRBD2,TRBV20-1,TRBJ2-1,SARDGLAAQSSYNEQF
TRBD1,TRBV5-4,TRBJ2-4,ASSHYGTGILAKNIQY
TRBD1,TRBV28,TRBJ2-7,ASRPGQPRYEQY
-,TRBV30,TRBJ1-1,AWSGQTEAF
TRBD1,TRBV5-4,TRBJ2-5,ASSLAGTDLN
-,TRBV5-6,TRBJ2-1,ASSGVLESHNEQF
TRBD1,TRBV3-1,TRBJ1-1,ASSQRTGGTEAF
TRBD2,TRBV28,TRBJ2-5,ASSYPMVAGRQGETQY
-,TRBV7-9,TRBJ1-1,ASSLAGAGKNTEAF
-,TRBV12-3/TRBV12-4,TRBJ2-1,ASSRSRSSYNEQF
TRBD2,TRBV15,TRBJ2-5,ATSPLAGAVETQY
-,TRBV28,TRBJ1-6,ASTWTGIGNSPLH
-,TRBV4-1,TRBJ2-7,ASSPPSLRLSSYEQY
TRBD1,TRBV27,TRBJ2-1,ASSLLGDRGPSGAGVLYNEQF
-,TRBV5-1,TRBJ1-1,ASRDPTNTEAF
-,TRBV11-2,TRBJ2-2,ASSLTANTGELF
-,TRBV6-5,TRBJ1-2,ASSYDRLDGGYT
-,TRBV11-2,TRBJ2-2,ASSLVGSHTGELF
TRBD2,TRBV20-1,TRBJ2-1,SVSGLSGIYNEQF
-,TRBV27,TRBJ1-5,ASSLSGTYSNQPQH
TRBD2,TRBV3-1,TRBJ2-3,ASSNRLAGGTDTQY
-,TRBV20-1,TRBJ1-2,SAPEVGYGYT
-,TRBV7-3,TRBJ2-7,ASSLTATDSYEQY
-,TRBV6-1,TRBJ2-7,ASLDLSNYEQY
-,TRBV3-1,TRBJ1-3,ASSQVLGRKSSGNTIY
-,TRBV27,TRBJ1-2,ASSLSLGVANYGYT
-,TRBV5-1,TRBJ2-7,ASSYSGEMYEQY
-,TRBV6-1,TRBJ1-2,ASSYAYSNNYGYT
TRBD2,TRBV5-1,TRBJ2-7,ASSALHTGTSGIRYEQY
-,TRBV5-6,TRBJ2-4,ASSPGGGLGNIQY
-,TRBV18,TRBJ2-7,ASSPQEAVYWGYEQY
-,TRBV11-2,TRBJ2-2,ASSSGDVKGVF
-,TRBV10-3,TRBJ1-2,AISVGQEAGYT
TRBD2,TRBV6-1,TRBJ2-5,ASTRLAGAETQY
-,TRBV4-1,TRBJ2-3,ASSHLTSTDTQY
TRBD1,TRBV10-3,TRBJ2-2,AISGGQGDTGELF
-,TRBV18,TRBJ1-3,ASSPSRGASGNTIY
-,TRBV28,TRBJ2-5,ASSFIQETQY
TRBD1,TRBV4-1,TRBJ1-1,ASSPQGGGMNTEAF
TRBD2,TRBV24-1,TRBJ2-1,ATSESGSSYNEQF
TRBD2,TRBV20-1,TRBJ2-1,SAPGTSGRRLNEQF
-,TRBV18,TRBJ2-7,ASSPTKDRHEQY
TRBD2,TRBV9,TRBJ2-5,ASSVGGREVSETQY